A selection of T cell receptor beta chains follows, all from one sample in a study of T cells after yellow fever vaccination. One entry per CDR3 protein results from TCRdb running MiXCR on the 5' RACE reads. This sample has 500,000 to 550,000 distinct CDR3 sequences, with about a fifth found just once. Sequenced here: PBMCs, sampled 20 to 25 days after the first yellow fever vaccination. The receptors derive from a man between 18 and 35 years old who received the YFV17D yellow fever vaccine. Both conserved end residues are part of each CDR3. The D gene is left open where the match is weak. Part of the rows lack a size; the others show once, few, many or a class for expanded clones.

CDR3 length | J gene | V gene | clone size | D gene | CDR3 DNA | CDR3 protein
15 | TRBJ2-2 | TRBV7-6 | - | - | TGTGCCAGCAGCTTAGCCAGAGTCGGGACCGGGGAGCTGTTTTTT | CASSLARVGTGELFF
13 | TRBJ2-7 | TRBV2 | - | - | TGTGCCAGCAGTGAAGAGGTACACTACGAGCAGTACTTC | CASSEEVHYEQYF
15 | TRBJ2-3 | TRBV7-2 | - | - | TGTGCCAGCAGCTTAAACCTTATCATGGCAGATACGCAGTATTTT | CASSLNLIMADTQYF
14 | TRBJ2-2 | TRBV7-3 | few | TRBD1 | TGTGCCAGCGAACAGGGGGCGAACACCGGGGAGCTGTTTTTT | CASEQGANTGELFF
13 | TRBJ1-4 | TRBV20-1 | - | - | TGCAGTGCTAGAGTTACAGCTAATGAAAAACTGTTTTTT | CSARVTANEKLFF
14 | TRBJ1-1 | TRBV6-5 | few | - | TGTGCCAGCAGTTATATGTCGGTGAACACTGAAGCTTTCTTT | CASSYMSVNTEAFF
19 | TRBJ2-1 | TRBV11-2 | - | - | TGTGCCAGCAGCCTATCATTGGATTTTCCCGTTGCGGCCTACAATGAGCAGTTCTTC | CASSLSLDFPVAAYNEQFF
15 | TRBJ2-2 | TRBV5-1 | few | - | TGCGCCAGCAGCAGAACTAGCCACTACACCGGGGAGCTGTTTTTT | CASSRTSHYTGELFF
15 | TRBJ2-1 | TRBV5-1 | few | TRBD2 | TGCGCCAGCCAAGCGGGGGAGAGCTCCTACAATGAGCAGTTCTTC | CASQAGESSYNEQFF
15 | TRBJ2-3 | TRBV7-2 | - | TRBD2 | TGTGCCAGCAGTGGCGGGGGGGCGATATCAGATACGCAGTATTTT | CASSGGGAISDTQYF
15 | TRBJ2-1 | TRBV5-1 | - | TRBD1 | TGCGCCAGCACCCCTGGACAGGGAGTATACAATGAGCAGTTCTTC | CASTPGQGVYNEQFF
18 | TRBJ2-5 | TRBV4-3 | - | TRBD2 | TGCGCCAGCAGCCAAGTGGAAAACCCACTAGCCCGGGGGGGGACCCAGTACTTC | CASSQVENPLARGGTQYF
13 | TRBJ1-1 | TRBV20-1 | few | TRBD1 | TGCAGTGCCCAAAGGGACAGCAACACTGAAGCTTTCTTT | CSAQRDSNTEAFF
14 | TRBJ2-2 | TRBV7-2 | - | - | TGTGCCAGCAGCTTAATACAGGTCCACGGGGAGCTGTTTTTT | CASSLIQVHGELFF
16 | TRBJ1-2 | TRBV27 | - | - | TGTGCCAGCAGTCTTCGGGGGGGTTGGGGGAACTATGGCTACACCTTC | CASSLRGGWGNYGYTF
17 | TRBJ2-5 | TRBV18 | few | TRBD2 | TGTGCCAGCTCACCCCCCGGGGGGGGGGCGTTCAAAGAGACCCAGTACTTC | CASSPPGGGAFKETQYF